This note documents a single T cell receptor (beta chain) sequence. Followed longitudinally, the Seattle patients had been enrolled during active infection. The data originate from a study of blood T cell repertoires in COVID-19. Across the study: In each case, the material was cDNA or gDNA derived from T cells, B-cell-depleted T cells, or PBMCs.

Authors' methods: Estimation of nucleated cell counts was performed using reference gene primer amplification. TCRdb keeps only in-frame clones here, not all; method: immunoSEQ multiplex PCR. That table gives V, J and clone size, and the DNA gave D and trimming. The table lists some 350,000 clones, over 80% of them singletons. This TCR came from a woman aged 45 to 65 with COVID-19, enrolled during active disease. The sequenced material came from peripheral blood.

CDR3 loop: CASSPRQGLSYNSPLHF. As DNA, the CDR3 is TGTGCCAGCTCACCAAGACAGGGGTTATCCTATAATTCACCCCTCCACTTT. The V and J genes are TRBV18 and TRBJ1-6; 8 nucleotides align to TRBD1. This CDR3 contains 17 residues. Trimming at V came to 2 bases and at J to 1 base, leaving 4 bases not matched to a gene. Per the germline V gene, CDR1 is KGHSH and CDR2 is LQKENI. Complete variable domain (other parts from reference TRBV18 and TRBJ1-6): NAGVMQNPRHLVRRRGQEARLRCSPMKGHSHVYWYRQLPEEGLKFMVYLQKENIIDESGMPKERFSAEFPKEGPSILRIQQVVRGDSAAYFCASSPRQGLSYNSPLHFGNGTRLTVT.